This TCR beta chain was retrieved from a study of blood T cell repertoires in COVID-19. Looking at the study overall: Collection of acute and convalescent COVID-19 samples took place in the United States, Italy and Spain. Sample material is recorded as cDNA or gDNA derived from T cells, B-cell-depleted T cells, or PBMCs.

Exposed participants came across a COVID-19 case within 2 weeks before study entry. Original handling: Researchers report that nucleated cell counts were estimated from reference gene primer amplification. Using immunoSEQ multiplex PCR, the repertoire was profiled, and TCRdb retains in-frame clones only, with some absent. That table furnishes V, J and clone size, whereas the DNA furnished D and trimming. The sample has roughly 430,000 clones; roughly 84% are singletons. V dropped 7 bases and J dropped 5; count of bases not matched to a gene: 6. The germline V gene has CDR1 SQVTM and CDR2 ANQGSEA. This CDR3 contains 13 residues. This clone turned up a few times. Other DNA variants within this sample encode the same CDR3.

This chain links TRBV29-1 with TRBJ2-7, with TRBD2 matching over 12 bases. Material for sequencing was PBMCs or T cells enriched from blood (not recorded which). The TCR comes from a woman aged 18-29 years who had been exposed to COVID-19. In nucleotides, the CDR3 is TGCAGCGCCCGACTAGCGGGAGTCCACGAGCAGTACTTC. Protein product: CSARLAGVHEQYF.